This T cell receptor beta chain was observed in a study of metastatic and nonmetastatic thyroid tumors. The wider study: Peripheral blood and tumor or nodule samples from malignant and benign thyroid patients were compared.

The authors' processing: CDR3 was compared across clinicopathological groups, and the resulting differences were used to build a distant-metastasis classifier for papillary thyroid cancer. TCRdb re-called clones from the PCR reads using MiXCR. TCRdb, not the original authors, processed these V and J calls. The table includes 20,000 to 25,000 clones, 20% detected once. Thyroid surgery took place with no prior treatment in any patient. Study results and caveats: The reported finding was significantly higher TCR beta diversity in malignant thyroid tumors relative to benign nodules, in blood and tumor.

The CDR3 spans 12 residues. Germline CDR1 reads DFQATT; CDR2 reads SNEGSKA (reference sequence). V was cut by 6 bases and J by 5 bases, with 13 bases left in between. Concerning this clone itself: The antigen remains undetermined.

This receptor was obtained from a female donor with papillary thyroid cancer or a benign thyroid nodule (not recorded which). Some clones in this sample may be carry-over from other donors' samples. This chain joins TRBV20-1 and TRBJ1-1; the D is unclear. Source material: blood. CDR3 bases: TGCAGTGCCCTCAGTGGGGAAACTGAAGCTTTCTTT. Translation: CSALSGETEAFF.